This TCR beta chain was recorded in a study of blood T cell repertoires in COVID-19. Study-wide background: The samples span acute and convalescent COVID-19 from the United States, Italy and Spain. From T cells, B-cell-depleted T cells, or PBMCs came the material, which was cDNA or gDNA.

Original data processing: How many nucleated cells were present was estimated from reference gene primer amplification. Sequencing was performed with immunoSEQ multiplex PCR; in TCRdb, only in-frame clones are kept and a portion is missing. V and J calls and clone size are copied from that table; D and trimming were computed from the DNA. Of about 140,000 clones listed, about 80% are singletons. The recovered donors of Cohort 3 showed two negative PCRs, clearance, or symptom resolution. V shed 1 base and J shed 4 bases, with 13 bases lying between them. CDR3 length: 14 amino acids. Germline V gene data show CDR1 as SQVTM and CDR2 as ANQGSEA.

The sample comprised PBMCs or T cells enriched from blood (not recorded which). The source of this sequence is a woman between 50 and 59 years old who had recovered from COVID-19. The chain carries TRBV29-1 and TRBJ1-2; a weak D match, TRBD1 (6 bases). The CDR3 bases are TGCAGCGTTGAAGGGACAGCTTCGGGCTATGGCTACACCTTC. Translating it yields CSVEGTASGYGYTF. Looking up the rest from reference TRBV29-1 and TRBJ1-2 gives the full variable domain: SAVISQKPSRDICQRGTSLTIQCQVDSQVTMMFWYRQQPGQSLTLIATANQGSEATYESGFVIDKFPISRPNLTFSTLTVSNMSPEDSSIYLCSVEGTASGYGYTFGSGTRLTVV.